The rows below give T cell receptor beta chains drawn from one sample of a study of shared clonotypes between healthy human individuals. TCRdb keeps only in-frame clones here, not all; method: immunoSEQ multiplex PCR. Among over 800,000 clones listed, over 90% were seen once. The sequencing input was naive CD8+ T cells sorted from blood. Receptors were obtained from a man aged 25-45 years in good health. Both conserved end residues are part of each CDR3. A D gene is named only where the DNA matches it firmly. Some rows mark clone size as missing; the rest say once, few, many or name a class of expanded clone.

v_call	clone_size	cdr3_length	d_call	j_call	cdr3_aa	cdr3_nt
TRBV6-1	NA	12	TRBD1	TRBJ1-1	CADTGAITEAFF	TGTGCCGACACAGGGGCGATCACTGAAGCTTTCTTT
TRBV7-9	NA	11	NA	TRBJ2-4	CASSSPDIQYF	TGTGCCAGCAGCTCCCCTGACATTCAGTACTTC
TRBV29-1	NA	13	NA	TRBJ2-7	CSVEYATGYEQYF	TGCAGCGTTGAGTACGCTACCGGCTACGAGCAGTACTTC
TRBV27	NA	15	NA	TRBJ2-7	CASSRGQGGYYEQYF	TGTGCCAGCAGTCGTGGACAAGGGGGATACTACGAGCAGTACTTC
TRBV11-2	NA	17	TRBD2	TRBJ2-1	CASTFAVFRGGGNEQFF	TGTGCCAGCACCTTTGCCGTGTTCCGCGGGGGGGGCAATGAGCAGTTCTTC
TRBV11-2	NA	15	NA	TRBJ1-2	CASSLVEGTNYGYTF	TGTGCCAGCAGCTTAGTTGAGGGGACGAACTATGGCTACACCTTC
TRBV27	NA	15	TRBD1	TRBJ2-7	CASRQNGQGDYEQYF	TGTGCCAGCAGGCAAAACGGACAGGGAGACTACGAGCAGTACTTC
TRBV11-2	NA	16	TRBD2	TRBJ2-3	CASSFTPGLDTDTQYF	TGTGCCAGCAGCTTCACACCGGGACTAGACACAGATACGCAGTATTTT
TRBV28	NA	21	TRBD1	TRBJ2-2	CASSISGGQGAFLRDAGELFF	TGTGCCAGCAGCATCTCGGGCGGGCAGGGGGCTTTTTTAAGAGATGCCGGGGAGCTGTTTTTT
TRBV2	NA	12	NA	TRBJ2-7	CASKGRFYEQYF	TGTGCCAGCAAGGGGCGGTTCTACGAGCAGTACTTC
TRBV13	NA	14	NA	TRBJ2-5	CASSLGWSQETQYF	TGTGCCAGCAGCTTAGGTTGGAGCCAAGAGACCCAGTACTTC
TRBV4-2	few	16	NA	TRBJ2-6	CASSQLQDSGANVLTF	TGTGCCAGCAGCCAGCTACAAGACTCTGGGGCCAACGTCCTGACTTTC
TRBV7-9	NA	14	NA	TRBJ1-1	CASSPKLMNTEAFF	TGTGCCAGCAGCCCCAAGTTAATGAACACTGAAGCTTTCTTT
TRBV29-1	NA	14	NA	TRBJ1-4	CSVLTGPPNEKLFF	TGCAGCGTCTTAACAGGGCCCCCTAATGAAAAACTGTTTTTT
TRBV27	NA	14	NA	TRBJ2-5	CASSRQDSYETQYF	TGTGCCAGCAGCCGCCAAGACAGTTACGAGACCCAGTACTTC
TRBV6-1	NA	15	TRBD1	TRBJ1-3	CASSGTGNSGNTIYF	TGTGCCAGCAGCGGGACAGGCAACTCTGGAAACACCATATATTTT
TRBV19	NA	14	TRBD2	TRBJ2-1	CASGIAGGGNEQFF	TGTGCCAGTGGAATAGCGGGAGGGGGAAATGAGCAGTTCTTC
TRBV6-6	NA	16	TRBD2	TRBJ2-2	CASSYSLAGNTGELFF	TGTGCCAGCAGTTACTCACTAGCGGGGAACACCGGGGAGCTGTTTTTT
TRBV4-3	NA	17	NA	TRBJ2-7	CASSQDLREMLLYEQYF	TGCGCCAGCAGCCAAGACCTCCGGGAAATGTTGTTGTACGAGCAGTACTTC
TRBV9	NA	15	TRBD1	TRBJ2-1	CASSITGVAYNEQFF	TGTGCCAGCAGCATAACAGGGGTCGCCTACAATGAGCAGTTCTTC
TRBV28	NA	12	NA	TRBJ2-3	CASSARSDTQYF	TGTGCCAGCAGCGCGCGGTCAGATACGCAGTATTTT
TRBV5-8	NA	14	NA	TRBJ2-7	CASSLWNREYEQYF	TGTGCCAGCAGCTTGTGGAACAGGGAATACGAGCAGTACTTC
TRBV5-1	NA	15	TRBD2	TRBJ2-7	CASSPVGLAVYEQYF	TGCGCCAGCAGCCCGGTCGGACTAGCGGTTTACGAGCAGTACTTC
TRBV29-1	NA	13	NA	TRBJ2-1	CSAMTGANNEQFF	TGCAGCGCCATGACAGGAGCCAACAATGAGCAGTTCTTC
TRBV2	NA	12	NA	TRBJ2-7	CAGLTGPLEQYF	TGTGCCGGTCTGACAGGACCCCTCGAGCAGTACTTC
TRBV5-1	NA	16	TRBD2	TRBJ2-7	CASSSRLAGSSYEQYF	TGCGCCAGCAGCTCAAGACTAGCGGGAAGCTCCTACGAGCAGTACTTC
TRBV7-2	once	17	NA	TRBJ2-3	CASSLNDPNPSTDTQYF	TGTGCCAGCAGCTTAAACGACCCAAACCCTAGCACAGATACGCAGTATTTT
TRBV27	NA	17	NA	TRBJ2-1	CASSSLSGGSSYNEQFF	TGTGCCAGCAGTTCCTTATCAGGGGGGAGCTCCTACAATGAGCAGTTCTTC
TRBV2	once	15	NA	TRBJ2-1	CASQQGFGSYNEQFF	TGTGCCAGCCAACAGGGTTTCGGATCCTACAATGAGCAGTTCTTC
TRBV19	NA	18	TRBD2	TRBJ2-2	CASSSMSTWREDTGELFF	TGTGCCAGTAGTAGCATGAGCACCTGGCGGGAGGATACCGGGGAGCTGTTTTTT
TRBV14	NA	15	NA	TRBJ2-3	CASSTWGSATDTQYF	TGTGCCAGCAGCACCTGGGGGTCCGCCACAGATACGCAGTATTTT
TRBV19	NA	13	TRBD2	TRBJ2-7	CASSIGGSYEQYF	TGTGCCAGTAGTATAGGCGGGAGCTACGAGCAGTACTTC
TRBV7-9	NA	15	NA	TRBJ1-5	CASSDDLIKDQPQHF	TGTGCCAGCAGCGACGATTTAATTAAAGATCAGCCCCAGCATTTT
TRBV7-9	NA	16	TRBD1	TRBJ1-5	CASSPAGTGGHQPQHF	TGTGCCAGCAGCCCGGCCGGGACAGGGGGCCATCAGCCCCAGCATTTT
TRBV27	NA	16	NA	TRBJ2-3	CASSPDETGNPDTQYF	TGTGCCAGCAGTCCGGACGAGACGGGAAATCCGGATACGCAGTATTTT
TRBV27	NA	16	NA	TRBJ2-7	CASSLLWQGRSYEQYF	TGTGCCAGCAGTTTACTTTGGCAGGGGAGGTCCTACGAGCAGTACTTC
TRBV11-2	NA	16	TRBD2	TRBJ2-1	CASSLGLAGAYNEQFF	TGTGCCAGCAGCTTAGGGCTAGCGGGGGCCTACAATGAGCAGTTCTTC
TRBV27	NA	15	NA	TRBJ2-1	CASSLSMTGKGEQFF	TGTGCCAGCAGTTTATCGATGACCGGTAAGGGCGAGCAGTTCTTC
TRBV5-1	NA	18	TRBD1	TRBJ2-5	CASSFYSLRQGVRETQYF	TGCGCCAGCAGCTTTTATTCGCTGAGACAGGGGGTGCGGGAGACCCAGTACTTC
TRBV5-4	NA	13	NA	TRBJ2-2	CASSFKGTGELFF	TGTGCCAGCAGCTTTAAGGGAACCGGGGAGCTGTTTTTT
TRBV6-5	NA	13	NA	TRBJ1-4	CASQTGANEKLFF	TGTGCCAGCCAGACCGGAGCAAATGAAAAACTGTTTTTT
TRBV27	NA	13	TRBD2	TRBJ2-4	CASSLGLAGSQYF	TGTGCCAGCAGTTTAGGGTTAGCGGGATCTCAGTACTTC
TRBV6-1	NA	16	NA	TRBJ2-7	CASSDSGSKLGYEQYF	TGTGCCAGCAGTGATTCAGGGTCCAAGCTAGGATACGAGCAGTACTTC
TRBV27	NA	15	NA	TRBJ2-7	CASSLSPGAVWEQYF	TGTGCCAGCAGTTTATCGCCGGGGGCGGTTTGGGAGCAGTACTTC
TRBV6-1	NA	15	NA	TRBJ1-2	CASSVVGGQGYGYTF	TGTGCCAGCAGTGTCGTCGGGGGGCAGGGCTATGGCTACACCTTC
TRBV2	NA	15	NA	TRBJ2-3	CASSGGTTSTDTQYF	TGTGCCAGCAGTGGGGGGACGACTAGCACAGATACGCAGTATTTT
TRBV7-9	NA	11	NA	TRBJ2-7	CASSLDDEQYF	TGTGCCAGCAGCTTAGACGACGAGCAGTACTTC
TRBV28	NA	19	TRBD2	TRBJ2-1	CASRPGSGTSGDLLGEQFF	TGTGCCAGCAGACCAGGATCCGGGACTAGCGGGGATCTGCTGGGGGAGCAGTTCTTC